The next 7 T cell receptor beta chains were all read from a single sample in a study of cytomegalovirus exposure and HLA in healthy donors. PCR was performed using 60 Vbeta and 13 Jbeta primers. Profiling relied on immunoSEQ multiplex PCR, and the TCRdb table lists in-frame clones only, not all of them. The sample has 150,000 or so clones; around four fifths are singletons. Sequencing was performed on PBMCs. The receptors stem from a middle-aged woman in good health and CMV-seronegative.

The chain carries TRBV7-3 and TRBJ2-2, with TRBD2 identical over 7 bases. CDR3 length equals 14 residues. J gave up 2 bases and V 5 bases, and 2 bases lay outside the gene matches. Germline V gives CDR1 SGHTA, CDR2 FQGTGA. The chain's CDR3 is CASSPGGNTGELFF. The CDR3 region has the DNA TGTGCCAGCAGCCCGGGGGGAAACACCGGGGAGCTGTTTTTT.

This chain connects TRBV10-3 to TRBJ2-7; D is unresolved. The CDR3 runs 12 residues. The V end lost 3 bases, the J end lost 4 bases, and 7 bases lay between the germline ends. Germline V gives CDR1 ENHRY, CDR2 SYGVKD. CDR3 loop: CAISDRGYEQYF. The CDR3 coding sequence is TGTGCCATCAGTGACCGCGGTTACGAGCAGTACTTC.

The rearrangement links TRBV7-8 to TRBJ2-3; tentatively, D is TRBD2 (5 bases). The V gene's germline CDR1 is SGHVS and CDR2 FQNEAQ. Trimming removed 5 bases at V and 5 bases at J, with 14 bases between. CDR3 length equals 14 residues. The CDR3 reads CASSLRAGKDTQYF. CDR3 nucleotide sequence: TGTGCCAGCAGCCTCCGGGCCGGGAAAGATACGCAGTATTTT.

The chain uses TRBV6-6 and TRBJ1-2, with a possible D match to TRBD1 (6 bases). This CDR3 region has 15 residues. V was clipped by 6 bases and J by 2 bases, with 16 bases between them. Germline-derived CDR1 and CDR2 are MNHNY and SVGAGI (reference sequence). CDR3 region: CASSPQAQGNYGYTF. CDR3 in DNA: TGTGCCAGCAGCCCCCAAGCGCAGGGGAACTATGGCTACACCTTC.

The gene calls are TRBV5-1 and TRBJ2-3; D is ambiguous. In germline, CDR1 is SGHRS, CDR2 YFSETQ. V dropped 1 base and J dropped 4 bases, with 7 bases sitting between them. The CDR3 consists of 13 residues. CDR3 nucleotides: TGCGCCAGCAGCTTGATCTTCGCAGATACGCAGTATTTT. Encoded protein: CASSLIFADTQYF.

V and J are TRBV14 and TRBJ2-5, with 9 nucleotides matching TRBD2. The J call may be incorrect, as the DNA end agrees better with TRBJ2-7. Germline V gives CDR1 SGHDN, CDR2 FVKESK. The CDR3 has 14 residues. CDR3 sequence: CASSSGLALYEQYF. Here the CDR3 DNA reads TGTGCCAGCAGTAGTGGACTAGCGTTGTACGAGCAGTACTTC.

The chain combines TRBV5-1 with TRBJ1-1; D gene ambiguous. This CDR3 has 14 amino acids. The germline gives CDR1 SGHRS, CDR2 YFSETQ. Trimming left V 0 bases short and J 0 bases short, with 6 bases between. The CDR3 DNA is TGCGCCAGCAGCTTGGGAGGAGTGAACACTGAAGCTTTCTTT. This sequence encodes CASSLGGVNTEAFF. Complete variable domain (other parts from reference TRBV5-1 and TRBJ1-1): KAGVTQTPRYLIKTRGQQVTLSCSPISGHRSVSWYQQTPGQGLQFLFEYFSETQRNKGNFPGRFSGRQFSNSRSEMNVSTLELGDSALYLCASSLGGVNTEAFFGQGTRLTVV.